This TCR beta chain was captured by sequencing in a study of long-term antiretroviral therapy in people with HIV. Run at survey level, the immunoSEQ assay was version v3.0. Clones were sequenced by immunoSEQ multiplex PCR, and TCRdb holds only the in-frame ones, with some missing. The table lists approximately 18,000 clones, approximately 79% of them singletons, with approximately 11% in the top ten. Concerning this clone: What it binds is not known.

Per donor, a minimum of one pre-ART and a minimum of two post-ART PBMC samples were available. V lost 4 bases, J lost 1 base, and 10 bases lay in between. This CDR3 has 14 residues. Per the germline V gene, CDR1 is KGHSY and CDR2 is FQNENV. Overall study results and limits: Across all time points, the repertoire was dominated by clones that expanded before ART.

The input for sequencing was unsorted PBMCs, taken 2.3 years after starting antiretroviral therapy. The TCR was taken from a woman aged 40 to 50 with HIV. This chain uses TRBV16 with TRBJ1-1, with no clear D. For the CDR3, the DNA is TGTGCCAGCAGCCTTCGCGCCTCGAACACTGAAGCTTTCTTT. This encodes CASSLRASNTEAFF.